This TCR beta chain was obtained from a study of blood T cell repertoires in COVID-19. The CDR3 totals 15 residues. The germline V gene encodes CDR1 SGHRS and CDR2 YFSETQ. V lost 2 bases, J lost 1 base, and 12 bases lay in between. Original handling: Estimation of nucleated cell counts was performed using reference gene primer amplification. TCRdb's copy holds only in-frame clones and misses some; the assay was immunoSEQ multiplex PCR. The V and J calls and clone size are taken from that table; D and trimming were inferred from the DNA. In the table there are more than 150,000 clones, about four fifths of which are singletons. Cohort 3 recovered donors had two negative PCRs, clearance, or symptom resolution.

Material: PBMCs or T cells enriched from blood (not recorded which). This clonotype originated in a man in his fifties who had recovered from COVID-19. The V call is TRBV5-1, the J call TRBJ2-5, with D perhaps TRBD1 (6 bases). The CDR3 spells CASSLTGQSQETQYF. The CDR3 nucleotides read TGCGCCAGCAGCTTAACCGGACAGAGCCAAGAGACCCAGTACTTC.